This T cell receptor beta chain originates from a study of a mutant IDH1 vaccine in newly diagnosed glioma. Overall study: Treatment recipients were approximately 62% male and around 40% female, and their mean age was roughly 40 years.

CDR1 and CDR2 (germline): MGHRA, YSYEKL. V lost 1 base to trimming and J lost 5 bases, with 8 bases between them. This CDR3 is built from 14 residues. Time point specified: week 35, safety follow-up. Every vaccination contained 300 ug of the mutant IDH1 20-mer peptide and was paired with topical imiquimod. As concerns this clone: The antigen is unknown.

The assay was immunoSEQ multiplex PCR, and TCRdb's table has in-frame clones only and misses some. The sample lists about 44,000 clones, 81% occurring once. The material was PBMCs, obtained from a glioma patient whose treatment included an IDH1 peptide vaccine. V gene TRBV4-1 combines with J gene TRBJ2-2; unclear D gene. The source is a woman in her thirties or forties with glioma. Some clones in this sample may be carry-over from other donors' samples. DNA of the CDR3: TGCGCCAGCAGCCAAGGACTGACAACCGGGGAGCTGTTTTTT. This encodes CASSQGLTTGELFF.